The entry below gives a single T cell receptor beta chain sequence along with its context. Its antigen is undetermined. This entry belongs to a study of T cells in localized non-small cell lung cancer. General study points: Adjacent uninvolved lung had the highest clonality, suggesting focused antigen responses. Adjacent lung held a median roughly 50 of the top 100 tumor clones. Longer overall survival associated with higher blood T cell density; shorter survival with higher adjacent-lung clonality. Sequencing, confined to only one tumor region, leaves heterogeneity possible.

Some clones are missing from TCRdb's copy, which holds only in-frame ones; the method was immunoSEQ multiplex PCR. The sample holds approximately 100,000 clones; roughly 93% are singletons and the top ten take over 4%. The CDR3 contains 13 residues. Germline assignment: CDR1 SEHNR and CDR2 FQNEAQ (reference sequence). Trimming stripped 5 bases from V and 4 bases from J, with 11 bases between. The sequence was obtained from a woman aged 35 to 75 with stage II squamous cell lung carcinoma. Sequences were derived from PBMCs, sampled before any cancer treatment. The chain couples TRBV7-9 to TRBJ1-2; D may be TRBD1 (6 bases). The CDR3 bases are TGTGCCAGCAGCCTCTCGGACAGCTATGGCTACACCTTC. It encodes CASSLSDSYGYTF.